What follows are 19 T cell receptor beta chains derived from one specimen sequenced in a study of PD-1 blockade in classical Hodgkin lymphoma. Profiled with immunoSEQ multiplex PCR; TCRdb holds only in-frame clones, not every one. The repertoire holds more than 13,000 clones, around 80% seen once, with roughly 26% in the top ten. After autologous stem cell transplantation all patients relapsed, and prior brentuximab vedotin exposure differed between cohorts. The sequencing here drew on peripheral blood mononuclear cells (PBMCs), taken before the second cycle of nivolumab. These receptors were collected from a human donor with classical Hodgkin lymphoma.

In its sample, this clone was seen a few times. The chain's CDR3 is CALYGTLYGYTF. CDR3 sequence (DNA): TGTGCCCTATATGGGACACTTTATGGCTACACCTTC. The V gene is TRBV2, the J gene TRBJ1-2, with D maybe TRBD1 (6 bases). V dropped 11 bases and J dropped 5 bases, with 15 bases sitting between them. There are 12 residues in the CDR3. Germline V gene sequence: CDR1 SNHLY, CDR2 FYNNEI.

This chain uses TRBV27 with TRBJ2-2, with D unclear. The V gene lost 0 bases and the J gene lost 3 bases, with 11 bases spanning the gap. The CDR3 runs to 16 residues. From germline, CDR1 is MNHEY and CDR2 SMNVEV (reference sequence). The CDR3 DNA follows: TGTGCCAGCAGTTTATCGGTAAACACCTACACCGGGGAGCTGTTTTTT. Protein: CASSLSVNTYTGELFF.

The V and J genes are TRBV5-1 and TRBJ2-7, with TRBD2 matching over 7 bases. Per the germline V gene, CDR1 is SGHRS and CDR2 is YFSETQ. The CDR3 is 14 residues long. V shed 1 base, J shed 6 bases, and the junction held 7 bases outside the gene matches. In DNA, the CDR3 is TGCGCCAGCAGCTTGCTAAGCGGGGTAGGCGAGCAGTACTTC. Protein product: CASSLLSGVGEQYF.

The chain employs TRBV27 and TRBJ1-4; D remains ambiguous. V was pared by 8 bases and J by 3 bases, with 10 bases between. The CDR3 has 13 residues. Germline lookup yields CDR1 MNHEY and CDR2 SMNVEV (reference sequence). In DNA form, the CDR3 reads TGTGCCAGCCGCCGCTGGGCTAATGAAAAACTGTTTTTT. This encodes CASRRWANEKLFF.

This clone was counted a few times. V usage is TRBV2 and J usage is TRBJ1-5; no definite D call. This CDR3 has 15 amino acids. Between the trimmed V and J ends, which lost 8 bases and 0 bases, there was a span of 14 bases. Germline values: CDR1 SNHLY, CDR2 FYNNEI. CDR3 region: CASALQSYSNQPQHF. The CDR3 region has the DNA TGTGCCAGCGCCCTACAGAGTTATAGCAATCAGCCCCAGCATTTT.

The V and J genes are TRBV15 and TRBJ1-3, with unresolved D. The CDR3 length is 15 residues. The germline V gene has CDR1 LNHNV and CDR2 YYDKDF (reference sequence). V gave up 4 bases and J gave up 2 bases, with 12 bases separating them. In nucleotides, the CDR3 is TGTGCCACCAGCATTACAGTATTTCCTGGAAACACCATATATTTT. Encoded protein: CATSITVFPGNTIYF. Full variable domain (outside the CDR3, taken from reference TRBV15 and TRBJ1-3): DAMVIQNPRYQVTQFGKPVTLSCSQTLNHNVMYWYQQKSSQAPKLLFHYYDKDFNNEADTPDNFQSRRPNTSFCFLDIRSPGLGDTAMYLCATSITVFPGNTIYFGEGSWLTVV.

CDR3 residues: CASSYGAIYEQYF. The CDR3 nucleotides are TGTGCCAGCAGTTATGGGGCAATCTACGAGCAGTACTTC. The chain combines TRBV27 with TRBJ2-7; D perhaps matches TRBD1 (5 bases). This CDR3 spans 13 amino acids. Deletions cut 4 bases from V and 3 bases from J, with 10 bases between. Germline V gene data show CDR1 as MNHEY and CDR2 as SMNVEV (reference sequence).

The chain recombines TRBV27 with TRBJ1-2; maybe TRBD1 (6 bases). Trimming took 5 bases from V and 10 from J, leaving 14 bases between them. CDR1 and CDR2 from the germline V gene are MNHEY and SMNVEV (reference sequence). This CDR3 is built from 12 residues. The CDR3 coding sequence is TGTGCCAGCAGTCCCCCGGACAGCGACTACACCTTC. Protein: CASSPPDSDYTF.

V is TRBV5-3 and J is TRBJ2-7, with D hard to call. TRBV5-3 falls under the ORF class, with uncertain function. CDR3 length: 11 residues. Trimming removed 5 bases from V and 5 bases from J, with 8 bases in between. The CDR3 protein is CARRPVNEQYF. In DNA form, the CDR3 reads TGTGCCAGAAGACCGGTAAACGAGCAGTACTTC.

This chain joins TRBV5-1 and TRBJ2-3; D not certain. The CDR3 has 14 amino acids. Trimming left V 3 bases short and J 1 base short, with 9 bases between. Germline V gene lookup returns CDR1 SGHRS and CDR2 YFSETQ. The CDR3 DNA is TGCGCCAGCAGCTGGGTTTCCCGCACAGATACGCAGTATTTT. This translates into CASSWVSRTDTQYF.

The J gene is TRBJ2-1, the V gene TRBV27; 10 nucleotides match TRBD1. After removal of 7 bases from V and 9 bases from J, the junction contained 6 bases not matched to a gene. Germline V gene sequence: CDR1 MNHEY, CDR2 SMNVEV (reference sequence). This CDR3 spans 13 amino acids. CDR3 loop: CASIPDRGIEQFF. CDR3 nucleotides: TGTGCCAGCATCCCGGACAGGGGGATTGAGCAGTTCTTC.

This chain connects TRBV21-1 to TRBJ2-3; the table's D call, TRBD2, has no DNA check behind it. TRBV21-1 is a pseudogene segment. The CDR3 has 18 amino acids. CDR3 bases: TGTGCCAGCAGCAAAGCCGACGAGCGGGGGGGCCGCGCAGATACGCAGTATTTT. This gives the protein CASSKADERGGRADTQYF.

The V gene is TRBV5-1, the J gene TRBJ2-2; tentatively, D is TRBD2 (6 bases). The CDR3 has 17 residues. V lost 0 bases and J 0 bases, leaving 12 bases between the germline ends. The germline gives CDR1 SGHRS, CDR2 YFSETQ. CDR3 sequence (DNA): TGCGCCAGCAGCTTGGACGGGGGAACGCCGAACACCGGGGAGCTGTTTTTT. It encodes CASSLDGGTPNTGELFF.

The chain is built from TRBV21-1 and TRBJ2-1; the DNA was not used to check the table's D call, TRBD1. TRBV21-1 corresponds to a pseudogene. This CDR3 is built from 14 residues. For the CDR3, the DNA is TGTGCCAGCAGCAAACAGGGCAGGGACAATGAGCAGTTCTTC. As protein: CASSKQGRDNEQFF.

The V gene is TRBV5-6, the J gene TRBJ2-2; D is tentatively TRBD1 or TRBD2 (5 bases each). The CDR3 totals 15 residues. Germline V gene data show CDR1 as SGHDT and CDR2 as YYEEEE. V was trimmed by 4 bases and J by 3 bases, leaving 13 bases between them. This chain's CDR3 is CASSSPGTHTGELFF. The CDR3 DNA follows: TGTGCCAGCAGCAGTCCCGGGACCCACACCGGGGAGCTGTTTTTT.

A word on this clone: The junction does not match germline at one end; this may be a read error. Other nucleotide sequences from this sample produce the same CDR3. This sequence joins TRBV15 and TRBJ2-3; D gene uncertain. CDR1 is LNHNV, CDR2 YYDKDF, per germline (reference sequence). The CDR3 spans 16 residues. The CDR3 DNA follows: TGTGCCACCAGCAGAGTGCCCCGAGAGGTCACAGATACGCAGTACTTT. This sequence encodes CATSRVPREVTDTQYF.

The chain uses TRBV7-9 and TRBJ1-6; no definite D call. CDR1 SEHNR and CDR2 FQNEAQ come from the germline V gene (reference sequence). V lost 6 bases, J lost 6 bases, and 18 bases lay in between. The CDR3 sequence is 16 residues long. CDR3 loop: CASSDPTGSGNSPLHF. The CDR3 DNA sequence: TGTGCCAGCAGTGACCCCACGGGCAGCGGTAATTCACCCCTCCACTTT.

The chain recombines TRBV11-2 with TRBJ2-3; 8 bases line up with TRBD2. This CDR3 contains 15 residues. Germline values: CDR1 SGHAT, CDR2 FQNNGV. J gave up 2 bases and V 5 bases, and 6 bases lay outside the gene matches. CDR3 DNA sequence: TGTGCCAGCAGCGGAAGCGGGAGCTACACAGATACGCAGTATTTT. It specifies CASSGSGSYTDTQYF.

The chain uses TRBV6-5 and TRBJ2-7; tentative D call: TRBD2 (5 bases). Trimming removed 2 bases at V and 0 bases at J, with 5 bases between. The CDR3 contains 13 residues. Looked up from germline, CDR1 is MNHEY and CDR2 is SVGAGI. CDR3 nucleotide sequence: TGTGCCAGCAGTTACAGCGGCTCCTACGAGCAGTACTTC. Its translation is CASSYSGSYEQYF.